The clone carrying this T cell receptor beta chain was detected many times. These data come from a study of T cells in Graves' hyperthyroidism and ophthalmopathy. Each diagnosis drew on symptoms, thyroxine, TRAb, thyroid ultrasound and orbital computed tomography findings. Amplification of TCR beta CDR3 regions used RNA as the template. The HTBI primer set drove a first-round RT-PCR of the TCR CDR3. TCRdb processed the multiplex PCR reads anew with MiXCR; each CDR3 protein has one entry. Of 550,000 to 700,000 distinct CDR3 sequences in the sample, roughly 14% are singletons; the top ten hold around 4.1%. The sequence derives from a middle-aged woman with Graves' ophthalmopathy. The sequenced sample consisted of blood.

The CDR3 nucleotides are TGCAGTGCTAGAGAGGACGGGCTGAACACTGAAGCTTTCTTT. Protein sequence: CSAREDGLNTEAFF. The chain recombines TRBV20-1 with TRBJ1-1; D is unresolved. V was pared by 0 bases and J by 0 bases, with 8 bases between. There are 14 residues in the CDR3. From germline, CDR1 is DFQATT and CDR2 SNEGSKA (reference sequence).